The 21 T cell receptor beta chains reported below all come from one sample, sequenced in a study of blood T cell repertoires in COVID-19. Profiled with immunoSEQ multiplex PCR; TCRdb holds only in-frame clones, not every one. The table lists about 210,000 clones, around four fifths of them singletons. Material: PBMCs or T cells enriched from blood (not recorded which). The receptors come from a man aged 35 to 55 who had recovered from COVID-19.

The J gene is TRBJ1-1, the V gene TRBV11-2; D gene unclear. Trimming shortened V by 3 bases and J by 0 bases, and 5 bases separated the two germline ends. Germline loops: CDR1 SGHAT, CDR2 FQNNGV. CDR3 length equals 13 residues. CDR3 sequence (DNA): TGTGCCAGCAGCTTTTTTATGAACACTGAAGCTTTCTTT. Translating it yields CASSFFMNTEAFF.

This clone was detected only a few times. V is TRBV4-1 and J is TRBJ1-1, with a possible D match to TRBD1 (6 bases). Germline lookup yields CDR1 MGHRA and CDR2 YSYEKL. The CDR3 runs 16 residues. The germline V and J ends were trimmed by 6 bases and 4 bases, with 21 bases remaining between them. CDR3 residues: CASSYGRSTGFTEAFF. The CDR3, as DNA: TGCGCCAGCAGTTACGGGCGATCTACAGGGTTCACTGAAGCTTTCTTT.

The genes are TRBV6-6 and TRBJ1-6; TRBD1 matches at 9 bases. The germline V gene has CDR1 MNHNY and CDR2 SVGAGI (reference sequence). Trimming at V came to 6 bases and at J to 9 bases, leaving 12 bases not matched to a gene. The CDR3 runs 16 residues. CDR3 nucleotides: TGTGCCAGCAGCCGCTCCGGGACAGGGATGGGTTCACCCCTCCACTTT. It codes for CASSRSGTGMGSPLHF.

This chain connects TRBV29-1 to TRBJ1-2; D not resolved. Germline V CDR1 and CDR2: SQVTM, ANQGSEA. V shed 4 bases and J shed 0 bases, with 9 bases lying between them. CDR3 length: 13 residues. For the CDR3, the DNA is TGCAGCGTTGGTTTTGACTCTAACTATGGCTACACCTTC. Amino acid sequence: CSVGFDSNYGYTF.

This chain connects TRBV5-8 to TRBJ2-1, with D tentatively TRBD2 (6 bases). There are 14 residues in the CDR3. Germline V gene lookup returns CDR1 SGHTS and CDR2 YDEGEE. Trimming pared 3 bases from V and 4 bases from J, leaving 11 bases between. The CDR3, as DNA: TGTGCCAGCAGCTCTGGGAGGTCGTACAATGAGCAGTTCTTC. Translating gives CASSSGRSYNEQFF. Combining the CDR3 with reference TRBV5-8 and TRBJ2-1 gives the whole variable domain EAGVTQSPTHLIKTRGQQATLRCSPISGHTSVYWYQQALGLGLQFLLWYDEGEERNRGNFPPRFSGRQFPNYSSELNVNALELEDSALYLCASSSGRSYNEQFFGPGTRLTVL.

The rearrangement joins TRBV11-2 to TRBJ2-2; TRBD2 matches at 12 bases. This CDR3 is built from 15 residues. The germline V gene encodes CDR1 SGHAT and CDR2 FQNNGV. V trimming: 1 base; J trimming: 6 bases; junction bases outside the gene matches: 0. DNA for the CDR3: TGTGCCAGCAGCTTAGCTAGCGGGGGGGCCGGGGAGCTGTTTTTT. It encodes CASSLASGGAGELFF. The full variable domain, in which reference TRBV11-2 and TRBJ2-2 provide the parts outside the CDR3, is EAGVAQSPRYKIIEKRQSVAFWCNPISGHATLYWYQQILGQGPKLLIQFQNNGVVDDSQLPKDRFSAERLKGVDSTLKIQPAKLEDSAVYLCASSLASGGAGELFFGEGSRLTVL.

V usage is TRBV7-2 and J usage is TRBJ2-1, with TRBD2 identical over 7 bases. The CDR3 is made up of 17 amino acids. Germline values: CDR1 SGHTA, CDR2 FQGNSA. Trimming removed 4 bases from V and 4 bases from J; junction bases left unmatched: 13. The CDR3, as DNA: TGTGCCAGCAGCTGGGCCATCCAAGCGGGAAAATACAATGAGCAGTTCTTC. Amino acid sequence: CASSWAIQAGKYNEQFF.

This clone was observed a few times. V is TRBV18 and J is TRBJ1-1; TRBD1 matches at 8 bases. J gave up 4 bases and V 3 bases, and 7 bases lay outside the gene matches. CDR1 and CDR2 from the germline V gene are KGHSH and LQKENI. CDR3 length: 15 residues. The CDR3 sequence: CASSPAGTGTTEAFF. CDR3 in DNA: TGTGCCAGCTCACCGGCCGGGACAGGAACCACTGAAGCTTTCTTT. The whole variable domain, remainder taken from reference TRBV18 and TRBJ1-1, is NAGVMQNPRHLVRRRGQEARLRCSPMKGHSHVYWYRQLPEEGLKFMVYLQKENIIDESGMPKERFSAEFPKEGPSILRIQQVVRGDSAAYFCASSPAGTGTTEAFFGQGTRLTVV.

The chain carries TRBV19 and TRBJ1-2; perhaps TRBD1 as D (5 bases). CDR1 is LNHDA, CDR2 SQIVND, per germline (reference sequence). CDR3 size: 15 residues. V was shortened by 4 bases and J by 4 bases, with 16 bases between the two germline ends. The CDR3 is CASSKGQGNIYGYTF. Here the CDR3 DNA reads TGTGCCAGTAGTAAGGGGCAGGGCAATATCTATGGCTACACCTTC.

This clone was counted a single time. The V gene is TRBV5-4, the J gene TRBJ2-7, with 11 bases matching TRBD1. This CDR3 spans 16 amino acids. The V gene end was trimmed by 4 bases and the J gene end by 4 bases; junction bases not matched to a gene: 10. Germline CDR1 reads SGHNT; CDR2 reads YYREEE (reference sequence). The CDR3 DNA reads TGTGCCAGCAGCGTCGGACAGGGGGCCGAGGGGTACGAGCAGTACTTC. Translation: CASSVGQGAEGYEQYF. Variable domain in full (rest from reference TRBV5-4 and TRBJ2-7): ETGVTQSPTHLIKTRGQQVTLRCSSQSGHNTVSWYQQALGQGPQFIFQYYREEENGRGNFPPRFSGLQFPNYSSELNVNALELDDSALYLCASSVGQGAEGYEQYFGPGTRLTVT.

The chain carries TRBV14 and TRBJ2-1, with 8 bases aligning to TRBD2. The length of the CDR3 is 15 residues. Germline lookup yields CDR1 SGHDN and CDR2 FVKESK. V dropped 0 bases and J dropped 9; count of bases not matched to a gene: 7. The CDR3 region is CASSQDKIGTSEQFF. As DNA, the CDR3 is TGTGCCAGCAGCCAAGACAAGATTGGGACTAGTGAGCAGTTCTTC.

To note about this clone: Other DNA sequences of this sample code for an identical CDR3. V gene TRBV29-1 combines with J gene TRBJ1-2; 9 nucleotides align to TRBD1. Germline loops: CDR1 SQVTM, CDR2 ANQGSEA. The ends lost 6 bases at V and 4 bases at J; junction bases unmatched: 6. The CDR3 loop spans 13 amino acids. CDR3 DNA sequence: TGCAGCGTGGGGACAGGGCAGAGCTATGGCTACACCTTC. Residues: CSVGTGQSYGYTF. Full variable domain (outside the CDR3, taken from reference TRBV29-1 and TRBJ1-2): SAVISQKPSRDICQRGTSLTIQCQVDSQVTMMFWYRQQPGQSLTLIATANQGSEATYESGFVIDKFPISRPNLTFSTLTVSNMSPEDSSIYLCSVGTGQSYGYTFGSGTRLTVV.

In the case of this clone: This sample includes further DNA sequences coding for the same CDR3. This chain links TRBV12-3 or TRBV12-4 with TRBJ2-7, with a weak D call TRBD2 (5 bases). CDR3 length: 11 amino acids. V lost 2 bases to trimming and J lost 7 bases, with 6 bases between them. In DNA form, the CDR3 reads TGTGCCAGCAGTTTACGAGGGGAGCAGTACTTC. This encodes CASSLRGEQYF.

The chain uses TRBV5-1 and TRBJ2-7; tentatively, D is TRBD1 (5 bases). This CDR3 contains 15 residues. The V gene's germline CDR1 is SGHRS and CDR2 YFSETQ. The germline V and J ends were trimmed by 1 base and 1 base, with 12 bases remaining between them. CDR3 amino acids: CASSLQGKGSYEQYF. CDR3 nucleotides: TGCGCCAGCAGCTTGCAGGGAAAGGGGTCCTACGAGCAGTACTTC.

This clone has just a few counts. The chain carries TRBV5-8 and TRBJ1-6; 8 nucleotides line up with TRBD1. This CDR3 has 16 residues. Germline lookup yields CDR1 SGHTS and CDR2 YDEGEE. The V segment lost 4 bases and the J segment 8 bases; nucleotides outside the gene matches: 11. CDR3 sequence reads: CASSQNLGTGDSPLHF. The CDR3 coding sequence is TGTGCCAGCAGCCAAAACTTGGGGACAGGCGATTCACCCCTCCACTTT.

The V gene is TRBV7-9, the J gene TRBJ2-7; the D is unclear. Germline V gene data show CDR1 as SEHNR and CDR2 as FQNEAQ (reference sequence). V lost 3 bases and J 0 bases, leaving 6 bases between the germline ends. The CDR3 contains 13 residues. The CDR3 sequence: CASSLSSSYEQYF. The DNA of the CDR3 is TGTGCCAGCAGCTTGTCGAGCTCCTACGAGCAGTACTTC.

Only one count was recorded for this clone. The CDR3 DNA follows: TGTGCCAGCTCAATCCCCTCCTATGATGGCTACACCTTC. Its protein is CASSIPSYDGYTF. The J gene is TRBJ1-2, the V gene TRBV18; no reliable D call. The ends were cut back, 5 bases at V and 6 bases at J, with 13 bases in the middle. The CDR3 contains 13 residues. The germline CDR1 and CDR2 sequences are KGHSH and LQKENI. The full variable domain, with the rest looked up from reference TRBV18 and TRBJ1-2, is NAGVMQNPRHLVRRRGQEARLRCSPMKGHSHVYWYRQLPEEGLKFMVYLQKENIIDESGMPKERFSAEFPKEGPSILRIQQVVRGDSAAYFCASSIPSYDGYTFGSGTRLTVV.

The chain links TRBV11-2 to TRBJ1-1; D not certain. The germline V gene encodes CDR1 SGHAT and CDR2 FQNNGV. CDR3 size: 15 residues. With 4 bases removed from V and 0 bases from J, the gap between germline ends came to 12 bases. The CDR3 spells CASSSTLGMNTEAFF. For the CDR3, the DNA is TGTGCCAGCAGCTCGACGCTAGGAATGAACACTGAAGCTTTCTTT.

The chain is built from TRBV9 and TRBJ1-2; no clear D gene. From germline, CDR1 is SGDLS and CDR2 YYNGEE. The CDR3 is made up of 13 amino acids. Trimming took off 3 bases at V and 5 bases at J, with 11 bases between the two ends. As DNA, the CDR3 is TGTGCCAGCAGCGGGGGAGGGCCATATGGCTACACCTTC. Its protein product is CASSGGGPYGYTF.

The table lists this clone with a count of one. The chain recombines TRBV7-9 with TRBJ1-5; 10 nucleotides line up with TRBD1. The junction had 7 bases not matched to a gene; V was cut back by 5 bases and J by 3 bases. This CDR3 region has 16 residues. CDR1 is SEHNR, CDR2 FQNEAQ, per germline (reference sequence). Here the CDR3 reads CASSAGTGVNNQPQHF. The CDR3 DNA reads as TGTGCCAGCAGCGCCGGGACAGGGGTAAACAATCAGCCCCAGCATTTT.

This clone was picked up a small number of times. V gene TRBV7-9 combines with J gene TRBJ2-7; 11 nucleotides align to TRBD2. The CDR3 has 16 amino acids. J was trimmed by 0 bases and V by 3 bases; bases with no gene match: 4. Per germline, CDR1 SEHNR and CDR2 FQNEAQ (reference sequence). CDR3 protein: CASSFGTSGSSYEQYF. In nucleotides, the CDR3 is TGTGCCAGCAGCTTCGGGACTAGCGGTAGCTCCTACGAGCAGTACTTC. The full variable domain, its missing parts supplied by reference TRBV7-9 and TRBJ2-7, is DTGVSQNPRHKITKRGQNVTFRCDPISEHNRLYWYRQTLGQGPEFLTYFQNEAQLEKSRLLSDRFSAERPKGSFSTLEIQRTEQGDSAMYLCASSFGTSGSSYEQYFGPGTRLTVT.